Each of the 14 T cell receptor beta chains below was sequenced from the same sample in a study of post-analysis software for immune sequencing data. Whole-study results and caveats: Roughly 5 TRBV segments, including TRBV5-6, TRBV5-1 and TRBV20-1, were more frequent in patients than controls.

Researchers reported that TCR beta cDNA libraries carried unique molecular identifiers. TCRdb recomputed calls from the PCR reads with MiXCR, one row per CDR3 protein. The table lists about 760,000 distinct CDR3 sequences, just under 30% of them singletons. These TCRs' antigens remain unknown. Sequenced input: blood. These receptors all stem from a girl aged 10 to 17 with multiple sclerosis.

This rearrangement joins TRBV6-5 to TRBJ1-1; D not resolved. V lost 7 bases to trimming and J lost 1 base, with 10 bases between them. CDR1 is MNHEY and CDR2 is SVGAGI in the germline V gene. This CDR3 has 13 residues. In DNA, the CDR3 is TGTGCCAGCAAGATCCCAGGGAACACTGAAGCTTTCTTT. Encoded protein: CASKIPGNTEAFF.

V usage is TRBV29-1 and J usage is TRBJ2-5; 8 bases align to TRBD2. The CDR3 has 13 amino acids. Unmatched junction bases numbered 13, after V lost 5 bases and J lost 11 bases. The germline V gene has CDR1 SQVTM and CDR2 ANQGSEA. The CDR3 DNA is TGCAGCGTTCCTGGCGGGGGGTGGGATGAGCAGTACTTC. This gives the protein CSVPGGGWDEQYF.

This clonotype occurred a few times. The chain joins TRBV28 to TRBJ2-1; 14 nucleotides align to TRBD2. This CDR3 comprises 16 residues. CDR1 and CDR2 (germline): MDHEN, SYDVKM. Germline trimming cut 5 bases from V and 6 bases from J; bases unmatched to any gene: 6. CDR3 nucleotides: TGTGCCAGCAGTCCCTTGGGGACTAGCGGGAGCAATGAGCAGTTCTTC. Translated, it gives CASSPLGTSGSNEQFF.

This clonotype has more than one count but fewer than ten. The rearrangement links TRBV20-1 to TRBJ2-1; 8 nucleotides align to TRBD2. In germline, CDR1 is DFQATT, CDR2 SNEGSKA (reference sequence). Unmatched junction bases numbered 14, after V lost 3 bases and J lost 10 bases. The CDR3 runs 15 residues. The CDR3 sequence is CSARETSVGPGEQFF. The CDR3 DNA follows: TGCAGTGCTAGGGAGACTAGCGTGGGGCCTGGGGAGCAGTTCTTC.

V and J are TRBV7-9 and TRBJ1-5; D is perhaps TRBD1 (6 bases). Trimming took 2 bases from V and 4 from J, leaving 12 bases between them. This CDR3 has 15 amino acids. CDR1 and CDR2 from the germline V gene are SEHNR and FQNEAQ (reference sequence). CDR3 sequence: CASSLFGGWNQPQHF. In nucleotides, the CDR3 is TGTGCCAGCAGCTTATTTGGGGGCTGGAATCAGCCCCAGCATTTT.

This clonotype has a handful of counts. The chain is built from TRBV2 and TRBJ2-7; D remains unclear. The V end lost 6 bases, the J end lost 3 bases, and 6 bases lay between the germline ends. CDR3 size: 11 residues. Germline V gene data show CDR1 as SNHLY and CDR2 as FYNNEI. The CDR3 nucleotides are TGTGCCAGCAGGGTGGTCTACGAGCAGTACTTC. Translation: CASRVVYEQYF. Using reference TRBV2 and TRBJ2-7 for the parts outside the CDR3, the full variable domain is EPEVTQTPSHQVTQMGQEVILRCVPISNHLYFYWYRQILGQKVEFLVSFYNNEISEKSEIFDDQFSVERPDGSNFTLKIRSTKLEDSAMYFCASRVVYEQYFGPGTRLTVT.

V is TRBV14 and J is TRBJ1-4; a weak D match, TRBD1 (6 bases). The CDR3 is 15 amino acids. Germline lookup yields CDR1 SGHDN and CDR2 FVKESK. V was pared by 1 base and J by 10 bases, with 16 bases between. CDR3 residues: CASSQVGWGAGKLFF. The CDR3 region has the DNA TGTGCCAGCAGCCAAGTTGGGTGGGGGGCTGGAAAACTGTTTTTT.

In its sample, this clonotype was seen a few times. V gene TRBV20-1 combines with J gene TRBJ2-5; tentative D call: TRBD2 (6 bases). The CDR3 spans 14 residues. V lost 0 bases and J lost 7, with 15 bases in between. Per the germline V gene, CDR1 is DFQATT and CDR2 is SNEGSKA (reference sequence). The CDR3: CSAREREVRGTQYF. DNA of the CDR3: TGCAGTGCTAGAGAGAGGGAGGTCCGGGGGACCCAGTACTTC.

Many counts were recorded for this clonotype. The chain employs TRBV29-1 and TRBJ2-7, with D possibly being TRBD2 (6 bases). Trimming stripped 4 bases from V and 2 bases from J, with 12 bases between. The CDR3 runs 13 residues. Germline values: CDR1 SQVTM, CDR2 ANQGSEA. CDR3 amino acids: CSVGDSGPYEQYF. The CDR3 DNA follows: TGCAGCGTTGGGGATAGCGGACCCTACGAGCAGTACTTC.

The rearrangement joins TRBV9 to TRBJ2-1, with a weak D call TRBD2 (7 bases). V was pared by 0 bases and J by 5 bases, with 12 bases between. The germline V gene has CDR1 SGDLS and CDR2 YYNGEE. This CDR3 contains 15 residues. As DNA, the CDR3 is TGTGCCAGCAGCGTAGGCGGGGGCGTCCACAATGAGCAGTTCTTC. Translating it yields CASSVGGGVHNEQFF.

The chain uses TRBV6-5 and TRBJ2-1, with D possibly being TRBD1 (6 bases). The V and J ends lost 0 bases and 7 bases respectively, with 16 bases between them. CDR3 length equals 16 residues. From germline, CDR1 is MNHEY and CDR2 SVGAGI. The CDR3 is CASSYSGAGVQNEQFF. The CDR3 DNA sequence: TGTGCCAGCAGTTACTCGGGGGCCGGAGTCCAAAATGAGCAGTTCTTC.

This clonotype was recorded a few times. The V and J genes are TRBV12-3 or TRBV12-4 and TRBJ2-3; 8 bases are a match to TRBD2. CDR3 length: 20 residues. Trimming cost V 6 bases and J 2 bases; bases outside gene matches: 22. The CDR3 reads CASSRARAGVDLLDTDTQYF. CDR3 nucleotides: TGTGCCAGCAGCAGGGCCCGAGCGGGAGTAGACCTCCTAGACACAGATACGCAGTATTTT.

This clonotype has more than one count but fewer than ten. The chain uses TRBV7-9 and TRBJ1-4; maybe TRBD1 (6 bases). The CDR3 length is 13 residues. The germline V and J ends were trimmed by 1 base and 7 bases, with 7 bases remaining between them. CDR1 and CDR2 (germline): SEHNR, FQNEAQ (reference sequence). CDR3 residues: CASSLEQGEKLFF. The CDR3 DNA follows: TGTGCCAGCAGCTTAGAACAGGGTGAAAAACTGTTTTTT.

This clonotype was recorded a few times. The gene calls are TRBV7-9 and TRBJ2-1; D unclear. Trimming left V 3 bases short and J 5 bases short, with 14 bases between. The CDR3 has 15 residues. Germline V gene data show CDR1 as SEHNR and CDR2 as FQNEAQ (reference sequence). CDR3 nucleotides: TGTGCCAGCAGCTTGGGTCGGACCATAAACAATGAGCAGTTCTTC. Protein product: CASSLGRTINNEQFF.